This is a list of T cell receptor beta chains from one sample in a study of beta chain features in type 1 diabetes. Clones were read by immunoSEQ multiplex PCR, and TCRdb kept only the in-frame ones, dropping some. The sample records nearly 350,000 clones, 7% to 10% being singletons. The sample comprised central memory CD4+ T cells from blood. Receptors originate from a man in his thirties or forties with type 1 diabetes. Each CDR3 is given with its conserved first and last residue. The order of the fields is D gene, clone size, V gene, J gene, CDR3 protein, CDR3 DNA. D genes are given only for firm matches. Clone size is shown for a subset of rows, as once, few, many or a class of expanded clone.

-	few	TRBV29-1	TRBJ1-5	CSAADGLLGNQPQHF	TGCAGCGCAGCGGACGGGTTGTTGGGCAATCAGCCCCAGCATTTT
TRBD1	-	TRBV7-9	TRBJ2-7	CASSQDRGPYEQYF	TGTGCCAGCAGCCAGGACAGGGGCCCCTACGAGCAGTACTTC
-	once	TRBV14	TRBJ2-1	CASSQVSSHEQFF	TGTGCCAGCAGCCAAGTTTCTAGCCATGAGCAGTTCTTC
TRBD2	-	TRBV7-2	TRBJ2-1	CASSVISSGAGNEQFF	TGTGCCAGCAGCGTGATCTCTAGCGGCGCAGGAAATGAGCAGTTCTTC
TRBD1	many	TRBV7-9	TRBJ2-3	CASSRTGTGGADTQYF	TGTGCCAGCAGCAGGACCGGGACAGGGGGCGCAGATACGCAGTATTTT
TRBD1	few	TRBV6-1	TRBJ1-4	CASSLTGGSNEKLFF	TGTGCCAGCAGCTTAACAGGGGGTTCTAATGAAAAACTGTTTTTT
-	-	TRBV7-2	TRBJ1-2	CASSLGPTANYGYTF	TGTGCCAGCAGCTTAGGGCCGACAGCGAACTATGGCTACACCTTC
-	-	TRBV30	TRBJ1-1	CAWSVIWRGLGTEAFF	TGTGCCTGGAGTGTAATCTGGCGGGGACTGGGCACTGAAGCTTTCTTT
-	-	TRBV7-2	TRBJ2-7	CASSLFGLGAYEQYF	TGTGCCAGCAGCTTATTCGGGTTAGGAGCCTACGAGCAGTACTTC
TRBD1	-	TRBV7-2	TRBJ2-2	CASSLGTGLTGELFF	TGTGCCAGCAGCTTGGGGACAGGACTCACCGGGGAGCTGTTTTTT
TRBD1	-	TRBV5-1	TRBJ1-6	CASSLGQFNSPLHF	TGTGCCAGCAGCTTGGGACAGTTTAATTCACCCCTCCACTTT